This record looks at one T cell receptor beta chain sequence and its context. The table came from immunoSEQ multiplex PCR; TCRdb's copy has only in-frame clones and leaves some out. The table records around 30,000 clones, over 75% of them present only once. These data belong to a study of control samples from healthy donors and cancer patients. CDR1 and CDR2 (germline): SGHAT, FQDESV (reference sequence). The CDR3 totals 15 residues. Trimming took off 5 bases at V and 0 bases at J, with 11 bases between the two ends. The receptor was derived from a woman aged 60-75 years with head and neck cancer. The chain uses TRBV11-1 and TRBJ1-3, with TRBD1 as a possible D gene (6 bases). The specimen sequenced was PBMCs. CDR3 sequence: CASSPDSYSGNTIYF. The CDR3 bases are TGTGCCAGCAGCCCGGACAGCTACTCTGGAAACACCATATATTTT. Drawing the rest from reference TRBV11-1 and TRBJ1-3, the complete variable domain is EAEVAQSPRYKITEKSQAVAFWCDPISGHATLYWYRQILGQGPELLVQFQDESVVDDSQLPKDRFSAERLKGVDSTLKIQPAELGDSAMYLCASSPDSYSGNTIYFGEGSWLTVV.